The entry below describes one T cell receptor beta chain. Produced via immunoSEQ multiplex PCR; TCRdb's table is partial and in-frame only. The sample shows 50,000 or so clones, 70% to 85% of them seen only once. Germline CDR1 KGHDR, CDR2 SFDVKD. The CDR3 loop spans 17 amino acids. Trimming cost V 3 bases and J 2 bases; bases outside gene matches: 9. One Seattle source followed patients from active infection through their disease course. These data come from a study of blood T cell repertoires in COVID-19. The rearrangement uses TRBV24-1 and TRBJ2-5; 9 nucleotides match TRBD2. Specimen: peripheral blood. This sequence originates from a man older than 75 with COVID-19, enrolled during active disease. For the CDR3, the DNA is TGTGCCACCAGTGATATGGCGGGGGGGCGAGGGCAAGAGACCCAGTACTTC. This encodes CATSDMAGGRGQETQYF.